This entry lists 27 T cell receptor beta chains sequenced from one sample in a study of T cell responses to AZD1222 COVID-19 vaccine. Only in-frame clones appear in the TCRdb table, and some are missing; sequencing was by immunoSEQ multiplex PCR. The profile shows about 89,000 clones, around 83% of them singletons. Sequenced material: peripheral blood, taken 28 days after the second AZD1222 dose. The receptors derive from an adult who received the AZD1222 COVID-19 vaccine.

The genes are TRBV7-9 and TRBJ1-6, with D tentatively TRBD1 (6 bases). V was shortened by 5 bases and J by 10 bases, with 18 bases between the two germline ends. Germline CDR1 reads SEHNR; CDR2 reads FQNEAQ (reference sequence). This CDR3 region has 15 residues. As DNA, the CDR3 is TGTGCCAGCAGCCCACCACGGGGGCATGACTCACCCCTCCACTTT. Residues: CASSPPRGHDSPLHF.

This chain uses TRBV2 with TRBJ2-1; D possibly corresponds to TRBD1 (5 bases). Germline CDR1 SNHLY, CDR2 FYNNEI. V was cut by 6 bases and J by 4 bases, with 10 bases left in between. The CDR3 length is 13 residues. CDR3 bases: TGTGCCAGCAGCGAGAACAGGTACAATGAGCAGTTCTTC. Its protein is CASSENRYNEQFF.

This chain joins TRBV19 and TRBJ2-3, with TRBD1 identical over 7 bases. This CDR3 has 13 residues. Germline loops: CDR1 LNHDA, CDR2 SQIVND (reference sequence). The V segment lost 5 bases and the J segment 6 bases; nucleotides outside the gene matches: 5. CDR3 amino acids: CASSGTAWDTQYF. The CDR3 bases are TGTGCCAGTAGTGGGACAGCCTGGGATACGCAGTATTTT.

This clone has a handful of counts. The V call is TRBV3-1 (or the pseudogene TRBV3-2), the J call TRBJ2-2; no firm D call. Trimming shortened V by 6 bases and J by 8 bases, and 10 bases separated the two germline ends. The CDR3 extends over 12 amino acids. The germline V gene has CDR1 LGHDT and CDR2 YNNKEL (reference sequence). The chain's CDR3 is CASRATAGELFF. As DNA, the CDR3 is TGTGCCAGCAGAGCCACAGCGGGGGAGCTGTTTTTT.

The rearrangement joins TRBV7-2 to TRBJ1-2; possible D gene TRBD1, 6 bases. The CDR3 totals 16 residues. In germline, CDR1 is SGHTA, CDR2 FQGNSA. V was clipped by 4 bases and J by 3 bases, with 18 bases between them. The CDR3, as DNA: TGTGCCAGCAGCTCCGGGGGGGCAGGGGTGGACTATGGCTACACCTTC. Its translation: CASSSGGAGVDYGYTF.

The chain has TRBV5-4 and TRBJ2-1, with D perhaps given as TRBD1 or TRBD2 (5 bases each). The CDR3 is 16 residues long. CDR1 is SGHNT and CDR2 is YYREEE in the germline V gene (reference sequence). Trimming removed 0 bases from V and 4 bases from J, with 14 bases in between. The CDR3 sequence: CASSLGGGKVYNEQFF. The CDR3 nucleotides are TGTGCCAGCAGCTTGGGTGGGGGTAAGGTTTACAATGAGCAGTTCTTC.

CDR3 in DNA: TGTGCCAGCCGGGTCCCAGGGATCCTAACTGAAGCTTTCTTT. Amino acids: CASRVPGILTEAFF. The gene calls are TRBV28 and TRBJ1-1; tentative D call: TRBD1 (5 bases). Trimming removed 8 bases at V and 5 bases at J, with 18 bases between. Germline CDR1 reads MDHEN; CDR2 reads SYDVKM. The CDR3 runs to 14 residues.

V and J are TRBV5-6 and TRBJ1-2; D is perhaps TRBD1 (5 bases). Per germline, CDR1 SGHDT and CDR2 YYEEEE. V was shortened by 4 bases and J by 3 bases, with 13 bases between the two germline ends. The CDR3 is 14 amino acids. The CDR3 here is CASSRTRGDYGYTF. DNA for the CDR3: TGTGCCAGCAGCCGTACACGGGGGGACTATGGCTACACCTTC. The entire variable domain, with the rest obtained from reference TRBV5-6 and TRBJ1-2, is as follows: DAGVTQSPTHLIKTRGQQVTLRCSPKSGHDTVSWYQQALGQGPQFIFQYYEEEERQRGNFPDRFSGHQFPNYSSELNVNALLLGDSALYLCASSRTRGDYGYTFGSGTRLTVV.

J is TRBJ1-2 and V is TRBV25-1; D is ambiguous. V was trimmed by 0 bases and J by 8 bases, leaving 13 bases between them. Germline loops: CDR1 MGHDK, CDR2 SYGVNS. The CDR3 runs to 14 residues. CDR3 DNA sequence: TGTGCCAGCAGTGAATATAGGCCGGATGGGGGCTACACCTTC. Protein sequence: CASSEYRPDGGYTF.

The chain is built from TRBV5-8 and TRBJ2-7, with TRBD2 as a possible D gene (6 bases). The CDR3 has 12 residues. Germline V lookup: CDR1 SGHTS, CDR2 YDEGEE. V was clipped by 4 bases and J by 8 bases, with 13 bases between them. The CDR3 sequence: CASSASGRKQYF. CDR3 DNA: TGTGCCAGCAGCGCAAGCGGGCGTAAGCAGTACTTC. The full variable domain, its missing parts supplied by reference TRBV5-8 and TRBJ2-7, is EAGVTQSPTHLIKTRGQQATLRCSPISGHTSVYWYQQALGLGLQFLLWYDEGEERNRGNFPPRFSGRQFPNYSSELNVNALELEDSALYLCASSASGRKQYFGPGTRLTVT.

The chain links TRBV6-5 to TRBJ1-6; tentatively, D is TRBD1 (5 bases). V was trimmed by 8 bases and J by 7 bases, leaving 6 bases between them. In germline, CDR1 is MNHEY, CDR2 SVGAGI. The CDR3 totals 11 residues. In nucleotides, the CDR3 is TGTGCCAGCGGGGCGAATTCACCCCTCCACTTT. It encodes CASGANSPLHF.

The chain carries TRBV6-5 and TRBJ1-4, with D maybe TRBD1 (5 bases). Germline V gene sequence: CDR1 MNHEY, CDR2 SVGAGI. CDR3 size: 15 residues. V lost 7 bases to trimming and J lost 10 bases, with 22 bases between them. The CDR3 sequence: CASTPSGGWRGKLFF. The CDR3, as DNA: TGTGCCAGCACCCCAAGTGGGGGGTGGAGGGGAAAACTGTTTTTT.

The rearrangement uses TRBV12-3 or TRBV12-4 and TRBJ2-7, with D unclear. Deletions cut 2 bases from V and 9 bases from J, with 14 bases between. There are 13 residues in the CDR3. The DNA for the CDR3 is TGTGCCAGCAGTTTATCGGACCCGTCGAGGCAGTACTTC. This sequence encodes CASSLSDPSRQYF.

The chain has TRBV11-3 and TRBJ2-1; 9 bases map to TRBD2. The CDR3 sequence is 17 residues long. Trimming removed 5 bases from V and 2 bases from J; junction bases left unmatched: 10. Germline CDR1 and CDR2: SGHNT and YENEEA. CDR3 sequence (DNA): TGTGCCAGCAGCGTCGGCCTGACTAGCGGAACCTACAATGAGCAGTTCTTC. Translating gives CASSVGLTSGTYNEQFF.

The chain joins TRBV7-8 to TRBJ1-1; D might be TRBD1 (6 bases). Trimming took off 7 bases at V and 8 bases at J, with 11 bases between the two ends. The V gene's germline CDR1 is SGHVS and CDR2 FQNEAQ. CDR3 length: 11 residues. The CDR3 DNA follows: TGTGCCAGCACCCCCGGACAGGAAGCTTTCTTT. Translating it yields CASTPGQEAFF.

The rearrangement joins TRBV2 to TRBJ2-3; D is unresolved. Deletions cut 2 bases from V and 4 bases from J, with 4 bases between. Germline CDR1 SNHLY, CDR2 FYNNEI. The CDR3 totals 12 residues. As DNA, the CDR3 is TGTGCCAGCAGTGAATTCGCAGATACGCAGTATTTT. Translation: CASSEFADTQYF.

This rearrangement joins TRBV2 to TRBJ1-1; 8 nucleotides line up with TRBD1. CDR1 and CDR2 from the germline V gene are SNHLY and FYNNEI. This CDR3 is built from 15 residues. Trimming removed 6 bases from V and 1 base from J; junction bases left unmatched: 7. CDR3 DNA sequence: TGTGCCAGCAGATCCGGGACAGGCGCGAACACTGAAGCTTTCTTT. As protein: CASRSGTGANTEAFF. Full variable domain (outside the CDR3, taken from reference TRBV2 and TRBJ1-1): EPEVTQTPSHQVTQMGQEVILRCVPISNHLYFYWYRQILGQKVEFLVSFYNNEISEKSEIFDDQFSVERPDGSNFTLKIRSTKLEDSAMYFCASRSGTGANTEAFFGQGTRLTVV.

This chain uses TRBV3-1 (or the pseudogene TRBV3-2) with TRBJ1-4; D might be TRBD1 (5 bases). Germline V gene lookup returns CDR1 LGHDT and CDR2 YNNKEL (reference sequence). The CDR3 is made up of 13 amino acids. Trimming took 7 bases from V and 13 from J, leaving 19 bases between them. In DNA, the CDR3 is TGTGCCAGCAAACCCGCGGGGGGGTTGGGACTGTTTTTT. Protein: CASKPAGGLGLFF.

The rearrangement links TRBV28 to TRBJ2-7, with 9 positions matching TRBD1. After removal of 5 bases from V and 6 bases from J, the junction contained 8 bases not matched to a gene. The CDR3 runs to 14 residues. Germline assignment: CDR1 MDHEN and CDR2 SYDVKM. The CDR3 sequence is CASSRSGTGSEQYF. For the CDR3, the DNA is TGTGCCAGCAGTCGTTCCGGGACAGGGTCCGAGCAGTACTTC.

The count of this clone is one. V usage is TRBV30 and J usage is TRBJ1-3; D is unresolved. V lost 1 base, J lost 2 bases, and 15 bases lay in between. CDR1 is GTSNPN, CDR2 SVGIG, per germline (reference sequence). The CDR3 contains 16 residues. CDR3 sequence: CAWSGPSYSAGNTIYF. As DNA, the CDR3 is TGTGCCTGGAGTGGGCCCTCATATTCAGCTGGAAACACCATATATTTT.

The CDR3 DNA is TGTGCCAGCAGCACGGGACAGGGGGACTTTGGCTACACCTTC. The encoded protein is CASSTGQGDFGYTF. The chain links TRBV28 to TRBJ1-2, with 11 nucleotides matching TRBD1. The CDR3 has 14 residues. Germline values: CDR1 MDHEN, CDR2 SYDVKM. Trimming cost V 6 bases and J 7 bases; bases outside gene matches: 7.

The V gene is TRBV19, the J gene TRBJ2-2; D not certain. Trimming shortened V by 6 bases and J by 8 bases, and 13 bases separated the two germline ends. The CDR3 totals 13 residues. Germline CDR1 reads LNHDA; CDR2 reads SQIVND (reference sequence). The CDR3 nucleotides read TGTGCCAGTAGCATGAGAGGCACGGGGGAGCTGTTTTTT. It encodes CASSMRGTGELFF. Full variable domain (remainder filled in from reference TRBV19 and TRBJ2-2): DGGITQSPKYLFRKEGQNVTLSCEQNLNHDAMYWYRQDPGQGLRLIYYSQIVNDFQKGDIAEGYSVSREKKESFPLTVTSAQKNPTAFYLCASSMRGTGELFFGEGSRLTVL.

The CDR3 DNA reads TGTGCCAGTAGATCTACTAGGACAGGGAACACTGAAGCTTTCTTT. Protein: CASRSTRTGNTEAFF. The chain carries TRBV19 and TRBJ1-1, with TRBD1 identical over 7 bases. CDR1 is LNHDA and CDR2 is SQIVND in the germline V gene (reference sequence). The V gene end was trimmed by 6 bases and the J gene end by 1 base; junction bases not matched to a gene: 8. The CDR3 is made up of 15 amino acids.

The rearrangement links TRBV19 to TRBJ1-5, with TRBD1 matching over 8 bases. Germline CDR1 is LNHDA and CDR2 is SQIVND (reference sequence). V shed 8 bases, J shed 0 bases, and the junction held 9 bases outside the gene matches. CDR3 size: 16 residues. The CDR3 protein is CASSGQGPYSNQPQHF. Written as DNA, the CDR3 is TGTGCCAGTTCCGGACAGGGCCCTTATAGCAATCAGCCCCAGCATTTT.

The chain couples TRBV6-1 to TRBJ2-3; D is ambiguous. The CDR3 has 17 residues. Deletions cut 4 bases from V and 2 bases from J, with 19 bases between. Germline V CDR1 and CDR2: MNHNS, SASEGT. In DNA form, the CDR3 reads TGTGCCAGCAGTGGCCGAGTGGGCAGTATCCCCACAGATACGCAGTATTTT. Residues: CASSGRVGSIPTDTQYF.

This clone was detected only a few times. The chain is built from TRBV4-1 and TRBJ1-3; D ambiguous. Trimming took 2 bases from V and 3 from J, leaving 8 bases between them. The CDR3 has 14 amino acids. Germline V gene sequence: CDR1 MGHRA, CDR2 YSYEKL. In DNA form, the CDR3 reads TGCGCCAGCAGCCAACCCCAGAGTGGAAACACCATATATTTT. This translates into CASSQPQSGNTIYF.

The chain is built from TRBV23-1 and TRBJ1-2, with 7 bases aligning to TRBD1. TRBV23-1 is filed as an ORF, its function uncertain. There are 14 residues in the CDR3. V dropped 6 bases and J dropped 4; count of bases not matched to a gene: 8. In DNA, the CDR3 is TGCGCCAGCAGCCCGCAGGGGGAGCCCTATGGCTACACCTTC. This encodes CASSPQGEPYGYTF.